This TCR beta chain was retrieved from a study of a mutant IDH1 vaccine in newly diagnosed glioma. Study-level background: Patients had eight vaccinations, in weeks 1, 3, 5, 7, 11, 15, 19 and 23.

The germline CDR1 and CDR2 sequences are KGHSH and LQKENI. The CDR3 extends over 13 amino acids. V lost 3 bases, J lost 3 bases, and 8 bases lay in between. Sequenced by immunoSEQ multiplex PCR; TCRdb stores in-frame clones only, minus some. The table shows 45,000 to 65,000 clones, with roughly 77% occurring only once. The time point here: week 23, last vaccination. Vaccination comprised doses that each held 300 ug of mutant IDH1 20-mer peptide, plus topical imiquimod. About this clone: Its antigen remains unknown.

The receptor's source is a woman between 40 and 50 years old with glioma. Some clones in this sample may be carry-over from other donors' samples. This chain joins TRBV18 and TRBJ1-1; possible D gene TRBD1, 5 bases. Sequencing used PBMCs, obtained from a glioma patient whose treatment included an IDH1 peptide vaccine. DNA of the CDR3: TGTGCCAGCTCACCGGGACTGGACACTGAAGCTTTCTTT. Translation: CASSPGLDTEAFF.